This T cell receptor (beta chain) came from a study of Ad26.COV2.S vaccination and SARS-CoV-2 variants. As for the study in general: Ad26.COV2.S was injected intramuscularly once or twice, 56 days apart. Whole-study findings and limits: Measures of TCR breadth and depth may have fallen short of total T cell responses. With respect to non-spike TCR breadth, vaccine and placebo recipients were similar.

The treatment is: roughly 19 received Ad26.COV2.S at low or high dose, single or two shots; 5 received placebo; per-sample allocation not given. The samples date from day 63 after the first vaccine or placebo injection. Only in-frame clones appear in the TCRdb table, and some are missing; sequencing was by immunoSEQ multiplex PCR. The data show hundreds of thousands of clones, 75% to 90% seen once. The CDR3 runs 18 residues. Trimming cost V 0 bases and J 0 bases; bases outside gene matches: 9. Per germline, CDR1 SGHAT and CDR2 FQDESV (reference sequence). To note about this clone: Its target is unknown.

The rearrangement uses TRBV11-1 and TRBJ1-2, with TRBD1 identical over 8 bases. Sequenced material: peripheral blood, taken in a trial of Ad26.COV2.S vaccine versus placebo. The receptor comes from a person between 18 and 60 years old who received the Ad26.COV2.S COVID-19 vaccine or a placebo. The CDR3 is CASSLAPDRGSANYGYTF. The CDR3 DNA follows: TGTGCCAGCAGCTTAGCCCCCGACAGGGGCAGTGCTAACTATGGCTACACCTTC.